This T cell receptor beta chain was observed in a study of radiotherapy plus CTLA-4 blockade in lung cancer. The CDR3 contains 16 residues. V dropped 2 bases and J dropped 0; count of bases not matched to a gene: 5. Looked up from germline, CDR1 is MNHNS and CDR2 is SASEGT. Sequenced by immunoSEQ multiplex PCR; TCRdb stores in-frame clones only, minus some. The sample shows 75,000 to 100,000 clones, 80% to 90% of them seen only once. This clonotype was sampled from a human donor with non-small cell lung cancer that progressed on radiotherapy plus ipilimumab. The chain is built from TRBV6-1 and TRBJ2-3; 7 nucleotides agree with TRBD2. Sequenced here: peripheral blood, sampled from a patient treated with radiotherapy plus ipilimumab. The CDR3 here is CASSEQASGSTDTQYF. DNA for the CDR3: TGTGCCAGCAGTGAACAAGCTAGCGGAAGCACAGATACGCAGTATTTT.